This TCR beta chain emerged from a study of brain T cells in children with intractable seizures. This CDR3 contains 16 residues. V gave up 4 bases and J gave up 1 base; unmatched junction bases: 7. Germline-derived CDR1 and CDR2 are SGHRS and YFSETQ. Some clones are missing from TCRdb's copy, which holds only in-frame ones; the method was immunoSEQ multiplex PCR. In the table there are approximately 9,000 clones, 69% of which are singletons. Findings and limits, study-wide: Among the top 50 brain clones were public and private clonotypes. Patients' HCMV serostatus was unknown; virus specificity rests on CDR3 similarity alone.

A word on this clone: As yet, its antigen is unknown.

Only cases whose brain tissue showed the highest T cell transcript signatures were sequenced. The receptor comes from a girl aged 2 to 9 with tuberous sclerosis and intractable seizures. This sample comprised resected brain tissue, obtained at surgery. V is TRBV5-1 and J is TRBJ2-2; 7 nucleotides match TRBD1. This CDR3 is CASSPGTALNTGELFF. CDR3 DNA: TGCGCCAGCAGCCCCGGGACAGCTTTGAACACCGGGGAGCTGTTTTTT.